This TCR beta chain appears in the sequencing data of a study of T cell responses to AZD1222 COVID-19 vaccine. Libraries were prepared by immunoSEQ multiplex PCR; TCRdb keeps only in-frame clonotypes and omits some of them. The sample lists roughly 120,000 clones, roughly 90% occurring once. This material consisted of peripheral blood, taken on day 0 of AZD1222 vaccination. The receptor was isolated from an adult in good health.

CDR3 bases: TGTGCCAGCAGCTTAAGGGCGGGAGGAGGTGCGACCTACGAGCAGTACTTC. It codes for CASSLRAGGGATYEQYF. This chain joins TRBV13 and TRBJ2-7; 8 bases are shared with TRBD2. This CDR3 comprises 17 residues. The germline V gene encodes CDR1 PRHDT and CDR2 FYEKMQ (reference sequence). The V and J ends lost 2 bases and 2 bases, in that order; junction bases with no gene match: 11.